The 28 T cell receptor beta chains reported below all come from one sample, sequenced in a study of shared clonotypes between healthy human individuals. Selected positively for CCR7 and CD45RO-negative, naive CD8 cells excluded terminally differentiated effector memory CD45RA+ cells. Profiled with immunoSEQ multiplex PCR; TCRdb holds only in-frame clones, not every one. The sample has 2 million to 2.5 million clones; about 95% are singletons. The sequencing sample was made of naive CD8+ T cells sorted from blood. These receptors originate from a man aged 18 to 30 in good health.

This chain connects TRBV7-9 to TRBJ2-1; D gene uncertain. This CDR3 comprises 13 residues. CDR1 and CDR2 from the germline V gene are SEHNR and FQNEAQ (reference sequence). Deletions cut 2 bases from V and 2 bases from J, with 4 bases between. The CDR3 sequence: CASSLTTYNEQFF. Written as DNA, the CDR3 is TGTGCCAGCAGCTTAACGACCTACAATGAGCAGTTCTTC.

The J gene is TRBJ2-7, the V gene TRBV5-6; a weak D match, TRBD1 (5 bases). The V and J ends lost 4 bases and 0 bases respectively, with 17 bases between them. The CDR3 consists of 16 residues. Germline lookup yields CDR1 SGHDT and CDR2 YYEEEE. CDR3 residues: CASSPAAWGSSYEQYF. CDR3 DNA sequence: TGTGCCAGCAGCCCTGCAGCTTGGGGCAGCTCCTACGAGCAGTACTTC.

This clone appeared a single time. The gene calls are TRBV9 and TRBJ2-7; D is unresolved. Trimming removed 4 bases at V and 3 bases at J, with 14 bases between. Germline CDR1 SGDLS, CDR2 YYNGEE. The CDR3 totals 14 residues. The CDR3 spells CASSPRASFYEQYF. The CDR3 region has the DNA TGTGCCAGCAGCCCACGGGCCTCATTCTACGAGCAGTACTTC.

The chain joins TRBV6-1 to TRBJ1-6; D is possibly TRBD1 (5 bases). CDR3 length: 14 amino acids. Germline CDR1 and CDR2: MNHNS and SASEGT. V shed 3 bases and J shed 4 bases, with 7 bases lying between them. DNA of the CDR3: TGTGCCAGCAGTGAGGGACCTTATAATTCACCCCTCCACTTT. It yields the protein CASSEGPYNSPLHF.

CDR3 in DNA: TGTGCCAGCAGTTTAGCCTATAACACCGGGGAGCTGTTTTTT. Translation: CASSLAYNTGELFF. The rearrangement joins TRBV27 to TRBJ2-2; the D is unclear. From germline, CDR1 is MNHEY and CDR2 SMNVEV (reference sequence). V was pared by 2 bases and J by 2 bases, with 6 bases between. The CDR3 runs to 14 residues.

This clone is a singleton in its sample. The rearrangement links TRBV5-6 to TRBJ2-1; D is ambiguous. The V end was cut by 4 bases, the J end by 8 bases, with 13 bases between. Germline V gene lookup returns CDR1 SGHDT and CDR2 YYEEEE. The CDR3 runs 13 residues. The CDR3 region is CASSPGGIDEQFF. The CDR3 DNA follows: TGTGCCAGCAGCCCCGGTGGTATCGATGAGCAGTTCTTC.

J is TRBJ1-2 and V is TRBV27; tentative D call: TRBD1 (6 bases). The ends were cut back, 3 bases at V and 0 bases at J, with 14 bases in the middle. Germline values: CDR1 MNHEY, CDR2 SMNVEV (reference sequence). There are 16 residues in the CDR3. DNA of the CDR3: TGTGCCAGCAGTTTCAGTAGGGGGGAGACTAACTATGGCTACACCTTC. Its translation is CASSFSRGETNYGYTF.

This clone came up once. Other DNA sequences in the sample encode the same CDR3. The rearrangement links TRBV7-9 to TRBJ2-7; D remains ambiguous. The CDR3 is 11 amino acids. The germline gives CDR1 SEHNR, CDR2 FQNEAQ (reference sequence). V gave up 6 bases and J gave up 7 bases, with 10 bases separating them. CDR3 residues: CASSWTGEQYF. The CDR3 DNA reads as TGTGCCAGCAGTTGGACCGGGGAGCAGTACTTC.

The CDR3 DNA reads TGCGCCAGCAGTGATCGTGACGGGAAAGAGACCCAGTACTTC. Translated: CASSDRDGKETQYF. The rearrangement uses TRBV10-2 and TRBJ2-5; possibly TRBD2 for D (5 bases). Trimming removed 3 bases at V and 3 bases at J, with 11 bases between. CDR1 is WSHSY, CDR2 SAAADI, per germline. This CDR3 contains 14 residues.

The chain links TRBV28 to TRBJ1-1; perhaps TRBD1 as D (6 bases). There are 12 residues in the CDR3. V was shortened by 6 bases and J by 1 base, with 6 bases between the two germline ends. Germline values: CDR1 MDHEN, CDR2 SYDVKM. CDR3 sequence reads: CASRGQNTEAFF. CDR3 bases: TGTGCCAGCAGGGGACAGAACACTGAAGCTTTCTTT.

This chain uses TRBV2 with TRBJ1-1, with a possible D match to TRBD1 (5 bases). CDR1 is SNHLY, CDR2 FYNNEI, per germline. This CDR3 has 17 residues. Trimming stripped 4 bases from V and 1 base from J, with 19 bases between. CDR3 bases: TGTGCCAGCAGTGGGGCCTCTCGACAGATGCAGAACACTGAAGCTTTCTTT. Protein product: CASSGASRQMQNTEAFF.

The chain uses TRBV5-1 and TRBJ2-1; a weak D match, TRBD1 (5 bases). The germline gives CDR1 SGHRS, CDR2 YFSETQ. The CDR3 is 16 residues long. Trimming removed 4 bases from V and 2 bases from J, with 16 bases in between. The CDR3: CASSKKGESTYNEQFF. The CDR3 coding sequence is TGCGCCAGCAGCAAAAAAGGGGAATCCACCTACAATGAGCAGTTCTTC.

This rearrangement joins TRBV9 to TRBJ2-7; D perhaps matches TRBD2 (7 bases). V was shortened by 3 bases and J by 5 bases, with 15 bases between the two germline ends. CDR1 SGDLS and CDR2 YYNGEE come from the germline V gene. The CDR3 consists of 14 residues. DNA for the CDR3: TGTGCCAGCAGCGAAAGCGGGACATCCGACGAGCAGTACTTC. The encoded protein is CASSESGTSDEQYF.

This chain links TRBV11-2 with TRBJ2-2; no firm D call. There are 16 residues in the CDR3. Germline CDR1 SGHAT, CDR2 FQNNGV. V lost 0 bases, J lost 5 bases, and 13 bases lay in between. This chain's CDR3 is CASSLEADGWTGELFF. CDR3 nucleotides: TGTGCCAGCAGCTTAGAGGCAGATGGGTGGACCGGGGAGCTGTTTTTT.

The chain joins TRBV10-3 to TRBJ2-1; D is unresolved. CDR1 is ENHRY, CDR2 SYGVKD, per germline. V was pared by 2 bases and J by 9 bases, with 8 bases between. This CDR3 spans 12 amino acids. CDR3 in amino acids: CAISEPRVEQFF. The CDR3 DNA reads TGTGCCATCAGTGAGCCTCGAGTTGAGCAGTTCTTC.

The count of this clone is one. V usage is TRBV9 and J usage is TRBJ2-2; maybe TRBD2 (5 bases). This CDR3 is 14 amino acids long. The V end was cut by 4 bases, the J end by 5 bases, with 12 bases between. Germline V CDR1 and CDR2: SGDLS, YYNGEE. This CDR3 is CASSPIWETGELFF. The CDR3 DNA reads as TGTGCCAGCAGCCCCATATGGGAGACCGGGGAGCTGTTTTTT. Together with reference TRBV9 and TRBJ2-2, the CDR3 gives the full variable domain: DSGVTQTPKHLITATGQRVTLRCSPRSGDLSVYWYQQSLDQGLQFLIQYYNGEERAKGNILERFSAQQFPDLHSELNLSSLELGDSALYFCASSPIWETGELFFGEGSRLTVL.

This chain links TRBV9 with TRBJ2-7, with 10 bases fitting TRBD2. Germline values: CDR1 SGDLS, CDR2 YYNGEE. This CDR3 contains 15 residues. With V trimmed by 4 bases and J by 5 bases, 9 bases remained unmatched. The CDR3 loop is CASSTRLAGDDEQYF. In DNA form, the CDR3 reads TGTGCCAGCAGCACCCGACTAGCGGGCGACGACGAGCAGTACTTC.

As for this clone: Different DNA sequences within this sample yield the same CDR3. The chain has TRBV9 and TRBJ2-7; D is undetermined. Between the trimmed V and J ends, which lost 0 bases and 1 base, there was a span of 8 bases. The CDR3 totals 14 residues. CDR1 SGDLS and CDR2 YYNGEE come from the germline V gene. CDR3 nucleotides: TGTGCCAGCAGCGTAGGTCTGGGGTCCTACGAGCAGTACTTC. Amino acids: CASSVGLGSYEQYF.

CDR3 sequence: CASSIGLASTDTQYF. In DNA, the CDR3 is TGTGCCAGCAGTATCGGACTAGCAAGCACAGATACGCAGTATTTT. The gene calls are TRBV28 and TRBJ2-3, with 8 bases matching TRBD2. V lost 5 bases, J lost 0 bases, and 4 bases stayed unmatched. This CDR3 region has 15 residues. The V gene's germline CDR1 is MDHEN and CDR2 SYDVKM.

J is TRBJ2-7 and V is TRBV6-1; TRBD2 aligns across 8 bases. The CDR3 extends over 15 amino acids. Germline lookup yields CDR1 MNHNS and CDR2 SASEGT. V trimming: 7 bases; J trimming: 2 bases; junction bases outside the gene matches: 10. The CDR3 loop is CASTETPGGAYEQYF. The CDR3 bases are TGTGCCAGCACCGAAACCCCGGGAGGGGCCTACGAGCAGTACTTC.

In regard to this clone: In the same sample, other DNA sequences code for this CDR3. The chain carries TRBV29-1 and TRBJ2-1; no clear D gene. Looked up from germline, CDR1 is SQVTM and CDR2 is ANQGSEA. The CDR3 consists of 14 residues. The V and J ends lost 1 base and 0 bases respectively, with 7 bases between them. The CDR3 sequence is CSVEGTGSYNEQFF. In DNA, the CDR3 is TGCAGCGTTGAAGGTACCGGCTCCTACAATGAGCAGTTCTTC.

This clone occurred once. The chain couples TRBV11-1 to TRBJ1-1, with D unclear. The germline CDR1 and CDR2 sequences are SGHAT and FQDESV (reference sequence). This CDR3 is built from 13 residues. The V end was cut by 3 bases, the J end by 4 bases, with 9 bases between. In nucleotides, the CDR3 is TGTGCCAGCAGCTTGAGTGGGCCCACTGAAGCTTTCTTT. Protein product: CASSLSGPTEAFF.

The genes are TRBV4-1 and TRBJ2-1; D gene uncertain. Trimming cost V 1 base and J 5 bases, with 6 bases left between them. This CDR3 region has 13 residues. CDR1 MGHRA and CDR2 YSYEKL come from the germline V gene. CDR3 bases: TGCGCCAGCAGCCAAGTCGTAAACAATGAGCAGTTCTTC. Residues: CASSQVVNNEQFF.

The J gene is TRBJ2-7, the V gene TRBV29-1; D is unclear. CDR1 SQVTM and CDR2 ANQGSEA come from the germline V gene. The CDR3 spans 12 residues. The V end lost 6 bases, the J end lost 1 base, and 10 bases lay between the germline ends. CDR3 protein: CSVRSESYEQYF. In nucleotides, the CDR3 is TGCAGCGTGCGGTCGGAATCCTACGAGCAGTACTTC.

V is TRBV5-1 and J is TRBJ2-3; 7 bases line up with TRBD2. J lost 3 bases, V lost 8 bases, and 15 bases had no gene match. CDR1 is SGHRS, CDR2 YFSETQ, per germline. The CDR3 covers 16 residues. CDR3 sequence (DNA): TGCGCCAGTCTAATGGCCGAGGGAGGGCCGACAGATACGCAGTATTTT. This encodes CASLMAEGGPTDTQYF.

This clone was recorded once. The CDR3, as DNA: TGTGCCAGCAGCCTTACATCTAACGAGCAGTACTTC. This codes for CASSLTSNEQYF. This sequence joins TRBV11-2 and TRBJ2-7, with no clear D. Trimming stripped 5 bases from V and 5 bases from J, with 10 bases between. CDR1 SGHAT and CDR2 FQNNGV come from the germline V gene. This CDR3 has 12 residues. Full variable domain (missing parts from reference TRBV11-2 and TRBJ2-7): EAGVAQSPRYKIIEKRQSVAFWCNPISGHATLYWYQQILGQGPKLLIQFQNNGVVDDSQLPKDRFSAERLKGVDSTLKIQPAKLEDSAVYLCASSLTSNEQYFGPGTRLTVT.

CDR3 nucleotides: TGTGCCAGCAGCTCCCAGTACTTC. This translates into CASSSQYF. The chain employs TRBV14 and TRBJ2-5; D is unclear. The CDR3 is 8 residues long. The V end lost 5 bases, the J end lost 9 bases, and 1 base lay between the germline ends. The germline gives CDR1 SGHDN, CDR2 FVKESK.

The genes are TRBV9 and TRBJ2-3; D remains unclear. The V end lost 4 bases, the J end lost 4 bases, and 16 bases lay between the germline ends. This CDR3 is 15 amino acids long. Germline CDR1 reads SGDLS; CDR2 reads YYNGEE. The CDR3 DNA reads as TGTGCCAGCAGCCCTCTAACAAGCGTAGCAGATACGCAGTATTTT. Its protein product is CASSPLTSVADTQYF.